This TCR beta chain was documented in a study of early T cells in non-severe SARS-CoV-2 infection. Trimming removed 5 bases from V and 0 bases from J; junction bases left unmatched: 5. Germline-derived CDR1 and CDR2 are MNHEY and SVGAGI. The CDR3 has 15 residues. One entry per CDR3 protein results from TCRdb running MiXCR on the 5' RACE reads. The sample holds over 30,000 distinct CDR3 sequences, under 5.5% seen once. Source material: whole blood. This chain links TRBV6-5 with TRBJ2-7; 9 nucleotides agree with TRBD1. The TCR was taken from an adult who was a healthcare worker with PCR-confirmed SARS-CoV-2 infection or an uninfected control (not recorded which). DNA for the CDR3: TGTGCCAGCAGTCCGCTGACAGGGGGCTCCTACGAGCAGTACTTC. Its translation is CASSPLTGGSYEQYF.